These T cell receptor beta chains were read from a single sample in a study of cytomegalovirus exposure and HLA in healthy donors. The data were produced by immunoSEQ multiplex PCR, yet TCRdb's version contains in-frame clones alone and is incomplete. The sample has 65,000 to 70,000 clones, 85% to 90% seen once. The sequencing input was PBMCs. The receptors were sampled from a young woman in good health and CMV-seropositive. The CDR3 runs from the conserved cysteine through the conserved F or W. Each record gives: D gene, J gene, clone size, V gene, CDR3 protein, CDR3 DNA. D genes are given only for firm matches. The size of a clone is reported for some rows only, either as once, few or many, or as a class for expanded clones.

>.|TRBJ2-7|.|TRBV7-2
CASSPLQGLSSYEQYF
TGTGCCAGCAGTCCTCTTCAGGGACTTAGCTCCTACGAGCAGTACTTC
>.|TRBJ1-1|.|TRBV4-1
CASSPRQTSNTEAFF
TGCGCCAGCAGCCCCAGACAGACCTCGAACACTGAAGCTTTCTTT
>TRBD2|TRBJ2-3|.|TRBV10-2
CASKAGGSTDTQYF
TGCGCCAGCAAAGCGGGAGGTAGCACAGATACGCAGTATTTT
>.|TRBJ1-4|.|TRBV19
CASSAQGLGEKLFF
TGTGCCAGTAGCGCCCAGGGGTTAGGTGAAAAACTGTTTTTT
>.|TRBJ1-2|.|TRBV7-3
CASSPGQNYGYTF
TGTGCCAGCAGCCCTGGACAGAACTATGGCTACACCTTC
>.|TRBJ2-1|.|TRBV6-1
CASGASSSGYNEQFF
TGTGCCAGCGGTGCTAGCTCTAGTGGATACAATGAGCAGTTCTTC
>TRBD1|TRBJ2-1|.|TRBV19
CASSGRDRVYNEQFF
TGTGCCAGTAGTGGCCGGGACAGGGTCTACAATGAGCAGTTCTTC
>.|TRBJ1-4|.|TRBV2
CASSPRVLNEKLFF
TGTGCCAGCAGCCCCAGGGTCCTTAATGAAAAACTGTTTTTT
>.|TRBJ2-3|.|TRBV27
CASSLELRGSDTQYF
TGTGCCAGCAGTTTGGAATTAAGGGGGTCAGATACGCAGTATTTT
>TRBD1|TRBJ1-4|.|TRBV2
CATGQGTNEKLFF
TGTGCCACGGGACAGGGGACTAATGAAAAACTGTTTTTT
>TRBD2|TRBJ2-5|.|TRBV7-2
CASSLGRTSGGRETQYF
TGTGCCAGCAGCTTAGGTCGTACTAGCGGGGGTCGAGAGACCCAGTACTTC
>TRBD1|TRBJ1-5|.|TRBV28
CASSVQGFQPQHF
TGTGCCAGCAGTGTACAGGGGTTTCAGCCCCAGCATTTT
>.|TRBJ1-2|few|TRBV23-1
CASSPRETLLTYIKGGYTF
TGCGCCAGCAGTCCCCGGGAGACTCTGTTAACTTATATCAAGGGGGGCTACACCTTC
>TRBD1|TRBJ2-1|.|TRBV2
CASMRDRADNEQFF
TGTGCCAGCATGAGGGACAGGGCTGACAATGAGCAGTTCTTC
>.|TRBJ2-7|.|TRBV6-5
CASSKQGYKRNEQYF
TGTGCCAGCAGTAAACAGGGATACAAGCGGAACGAGCAGTACTTC
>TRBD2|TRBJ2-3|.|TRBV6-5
CASSYSGLAADTQYF
TGTGCCAGCAGTTACTCGGGACTAGCAGCAGATACGCAGTATTTT
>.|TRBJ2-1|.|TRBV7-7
CASSSGLAPPYNEQFF
TGTGCCAGCAGCTCTGGGTTAGCGCCGCCCTACAATGAGCAGTTCTTC
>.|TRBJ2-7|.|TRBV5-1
CASSLVPTTYEQYF
TGCGCCAGCAGCTTGGTTCCTACCACCTACGAGCAGTACTTC